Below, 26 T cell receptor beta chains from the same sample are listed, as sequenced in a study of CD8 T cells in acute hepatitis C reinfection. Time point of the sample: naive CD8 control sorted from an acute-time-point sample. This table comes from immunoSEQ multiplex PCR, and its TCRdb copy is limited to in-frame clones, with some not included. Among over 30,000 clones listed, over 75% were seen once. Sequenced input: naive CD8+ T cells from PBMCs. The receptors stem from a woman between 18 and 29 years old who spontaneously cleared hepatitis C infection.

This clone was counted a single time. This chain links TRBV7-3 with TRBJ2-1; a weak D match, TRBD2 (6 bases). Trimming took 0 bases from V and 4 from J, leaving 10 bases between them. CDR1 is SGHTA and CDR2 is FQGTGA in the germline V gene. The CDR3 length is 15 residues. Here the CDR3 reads CASSLTGGLYNEQFF. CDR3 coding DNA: TGTGCCAGCAGCTTAACCGGGGGATTATACAATGAGCAGTTCTTC.

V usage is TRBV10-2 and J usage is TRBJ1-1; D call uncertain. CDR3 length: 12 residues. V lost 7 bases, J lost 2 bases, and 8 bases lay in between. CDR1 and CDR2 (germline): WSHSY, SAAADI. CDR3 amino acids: CASMEVNTEAFF. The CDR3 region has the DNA TGCGCCAGCATGGAGGTTAACACTGAAGCTTTCTTT.

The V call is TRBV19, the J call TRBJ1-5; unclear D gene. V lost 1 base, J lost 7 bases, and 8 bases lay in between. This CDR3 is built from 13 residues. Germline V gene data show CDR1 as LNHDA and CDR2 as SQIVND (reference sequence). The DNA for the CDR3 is TGTGCCAGTAGTATAGTGGGTGGCCAGCCCCAGCATTTT. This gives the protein CASSIVGGQPQHF.

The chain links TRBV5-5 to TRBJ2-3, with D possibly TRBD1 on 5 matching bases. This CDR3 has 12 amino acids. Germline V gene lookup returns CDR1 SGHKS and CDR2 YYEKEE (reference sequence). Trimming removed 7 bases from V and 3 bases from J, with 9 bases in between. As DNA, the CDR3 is TGTGCCAGCGGAGACAGAACAGATACGCAGTATTTT. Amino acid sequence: CASGDRTDTQYF.

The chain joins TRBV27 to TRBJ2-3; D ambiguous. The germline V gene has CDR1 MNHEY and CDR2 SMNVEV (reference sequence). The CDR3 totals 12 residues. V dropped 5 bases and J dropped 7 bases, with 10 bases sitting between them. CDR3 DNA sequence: TGTGCCAGCAGTCACAAAACCCATACGCAGTATTTT. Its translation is CASSHKTHTQYF.

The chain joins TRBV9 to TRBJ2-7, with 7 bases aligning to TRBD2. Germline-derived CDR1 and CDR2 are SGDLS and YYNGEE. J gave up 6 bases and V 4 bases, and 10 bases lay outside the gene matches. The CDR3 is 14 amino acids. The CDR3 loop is CASSLVAGVREQYF. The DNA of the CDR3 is TGTGCCAGCAGCCTGGTTGCGGGAGTACGCGAGCAGTACTTC. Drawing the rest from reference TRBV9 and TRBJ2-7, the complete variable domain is DSGVTQTPKHLITATGQRVTLRCSPRSGDLSVYWYQQSLDQGLQFLIQYYNGEERAKGNILERFSAQQFPDLHSELNLSSLELGDSALYFCASSLVAGVREQYFGPGTRLTVT.

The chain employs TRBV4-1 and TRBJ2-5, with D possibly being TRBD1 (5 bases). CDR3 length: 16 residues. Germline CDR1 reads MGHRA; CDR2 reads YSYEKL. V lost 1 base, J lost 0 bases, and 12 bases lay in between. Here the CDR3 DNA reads TGCGCCAGCAGCCAAGGTTCAGGGCCGTACCAAGAGACCCAGTACTTC. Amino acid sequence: CASSQGSGPYQETQYF.

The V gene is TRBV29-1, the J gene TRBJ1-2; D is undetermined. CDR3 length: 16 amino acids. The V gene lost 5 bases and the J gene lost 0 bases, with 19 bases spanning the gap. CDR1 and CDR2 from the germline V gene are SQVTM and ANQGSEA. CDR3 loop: CSVFKDTRRTNYGYTF. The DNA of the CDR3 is TGCAGCGTTTTTAAAGACACCCGACGGACTAACTATGGCTACACCTTC.

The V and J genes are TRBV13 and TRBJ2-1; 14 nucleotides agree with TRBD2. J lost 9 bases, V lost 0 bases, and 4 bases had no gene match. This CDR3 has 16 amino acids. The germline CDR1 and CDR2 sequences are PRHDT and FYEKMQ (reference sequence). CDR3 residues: CASSLGWTSGRFEQFF. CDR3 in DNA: TGTGCCAGCAGCTTAGGATGGACTAGCGGGAGGTTTGAGCAGTTCTTC.

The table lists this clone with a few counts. CDR3 amino acids: CASSQGSEKLFF. The CDR3 DNA follows: TGCGCCAGCAGCCAAGGGTCAGAAAAACTGTTTTTT. V is TRBV4-1 and J is TRBJ1-4, with no clear D. Per the germline V gene, CDR1 is MGHRA and CDR2 is YSYEKL. V lost 1 base and J lost 8, with 5 bases in between. This CDR3 is built from 12 residues.

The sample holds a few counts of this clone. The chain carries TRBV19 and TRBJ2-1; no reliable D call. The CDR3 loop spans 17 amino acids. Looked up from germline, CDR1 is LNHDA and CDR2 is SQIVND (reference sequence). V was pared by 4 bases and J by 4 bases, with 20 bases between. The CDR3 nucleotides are TGTGCCAGTAGTACCGTGGAGAGGACCGCTTCGTACAATGAGCAGTTCTTC. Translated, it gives CASSTVERTASYNEQFF.

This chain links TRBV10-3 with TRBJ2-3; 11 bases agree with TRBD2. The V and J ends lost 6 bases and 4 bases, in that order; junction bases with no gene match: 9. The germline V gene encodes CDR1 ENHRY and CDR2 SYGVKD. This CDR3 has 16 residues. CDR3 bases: TGTGCCATCAGGAGTGGAACTAGCGGGAGTTCAGATACGCAGTATTTT. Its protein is CAIRSGTSGSSDTQYF.

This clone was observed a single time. The CDR3 spells CASSWTSGLKETQYF. The CDR3 DNA reads as TGTGCCAGCAGTTGGACTAGCGGGCTTAAAGAGACCCAGTACTTC. The chain uses TRBV27 and TRBJ2-5; 11 bases match TRBD2. The germline V gene encodes CDR1 MNHEY and CDR2 SMNVEV (reference sequence). The V gene end was trimmed by 4 bases and the J gene end by 3 bases; junction bases not matched to a gene: 4. The CDR3 length is 15 residues.

The CDR3 DNA follows: TGTGCCACAGGCCCCCCTTTTTGGGAGGAGTACTTC. It encodes CATGPPFWEEYF. The chain uses TRBV27 and TRBJ2-7, with a possible D match to TRBD2 (6 bases). The CDR3 is 12 amino acids. The V and J ends lost 10 bases and 11 bases respectively, with 21 bases between them. The germline CDR1 and CDR2 sequences are MNHEY and SMNVEV (reference sequence).

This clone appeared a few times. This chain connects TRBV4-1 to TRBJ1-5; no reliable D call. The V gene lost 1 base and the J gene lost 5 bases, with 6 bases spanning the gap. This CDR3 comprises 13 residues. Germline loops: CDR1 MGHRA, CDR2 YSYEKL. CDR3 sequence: CASSQGADQPQHF. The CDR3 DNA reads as TGCGCCAGCAGCCAAGGTGCCGATCAGCCCCAGCATTTT.

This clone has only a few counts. The CDR3 spells CASSLGTDEQYF. The DNA of the CDR3 is TGTGCCAGCAGCTTAGGGACCGACGAGCAGTACTTC. This chain joins TRBV7-9 and TRBJ2-7; D is unresolved. CDR1 and CDR2 (germline): SEHNR, FQNEAQ (reference sequence). The CDR3 has 12 residues. V lost 1 base, J lost 5 bases, and 6 bases lay in between.

DNA for the CDR3: TGCGCCAGCAGCCAAGGAGGACAGAACACTGAAGCTTTCTTT. It encodes CASSQGGQNTEAFF. The chain uses TRBV4-1 and TRBJ1-1, with D possibly being TRBD1 (5 bases). This CDR3 is 14 amino acids long. Germline values: CDR1 MGHRA, CDR2 YSYEKL. V gave up 1 base and J gave up 1 base, with 7 bases separating them.

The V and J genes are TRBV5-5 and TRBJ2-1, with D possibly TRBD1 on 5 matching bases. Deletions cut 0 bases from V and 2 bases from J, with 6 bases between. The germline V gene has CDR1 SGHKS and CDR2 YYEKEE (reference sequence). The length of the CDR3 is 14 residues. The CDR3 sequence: CASSLDRTYNEQFF. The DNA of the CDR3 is TGTGCCAGCAGCTTGGACAGGACCTACAATGAGCAGTTCTTC.

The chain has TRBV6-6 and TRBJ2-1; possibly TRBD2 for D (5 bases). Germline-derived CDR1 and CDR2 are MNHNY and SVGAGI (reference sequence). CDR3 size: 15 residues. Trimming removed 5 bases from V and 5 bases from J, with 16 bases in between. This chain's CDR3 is CASSDYGAEDNEQFF. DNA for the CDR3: TGTGCCAGCAGTGACTACGGAGCGGAAGACAATGAGCAGTTCTTC.

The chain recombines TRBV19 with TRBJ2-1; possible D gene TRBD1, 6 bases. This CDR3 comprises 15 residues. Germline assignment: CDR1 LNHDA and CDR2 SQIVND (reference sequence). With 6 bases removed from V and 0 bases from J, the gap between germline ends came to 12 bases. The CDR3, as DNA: TGTGCCAGTAGAGGACAGTATAACTCCTACAATGAGCAGTTCTTC. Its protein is CASRGQYNSYNEQFF.

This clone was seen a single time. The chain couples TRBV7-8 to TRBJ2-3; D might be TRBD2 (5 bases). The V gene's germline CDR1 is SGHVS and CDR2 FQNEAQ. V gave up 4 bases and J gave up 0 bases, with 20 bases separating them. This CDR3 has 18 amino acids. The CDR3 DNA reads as TGTGCCAGCAGCTCCCCGTTGGGAGACCTAGATAGCACAGATACGCAGTATTTT. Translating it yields CASSSPLGDLDSTDTQYF.

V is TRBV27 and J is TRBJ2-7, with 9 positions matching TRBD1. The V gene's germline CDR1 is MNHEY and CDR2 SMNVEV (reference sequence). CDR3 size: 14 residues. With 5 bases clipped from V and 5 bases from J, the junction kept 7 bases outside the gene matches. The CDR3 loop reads CASSAGQGGNEQYF. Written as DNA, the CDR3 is TGTGCCAGCAGTGCGGGACAGGGAGGGAACGAGCAGTACTTC.

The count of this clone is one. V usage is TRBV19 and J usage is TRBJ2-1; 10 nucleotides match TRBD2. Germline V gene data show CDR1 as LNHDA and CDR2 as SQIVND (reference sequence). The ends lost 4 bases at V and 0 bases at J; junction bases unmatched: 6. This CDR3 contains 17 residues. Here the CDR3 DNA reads TGTGCCAGTAGTACCGGACTAGCGGAAAGCTCCTACAATGAGCAGTTCTTC. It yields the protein CASSTGLAESSYNEQFF.

The CDR3 is CASSVETSSDTQYF. In DNA, the CDR3 is TGTGCCAGCAGCGTAGAGACTAGTTCGGATACGCAGTATTTT. The chain employs TRBV7-9 and TRBJ2-3; weak D call: TRBD2 (6 bases). Germline V gene data show CDR1 as SEHNR and CDR2 as FQNEAQ (reference sequence). V was pared by 5 bases and J by 6 bases, with 15 bases between. CDR3 length equals 14 residues. Looking up the rest from reference TRBV7-9 and TRBJ2-3 gives the full variable domain: DTGVSQNPRHKITKRGQNVTFRCDPISEHNRLYWYRQTLGQGPEFLTYFQNEAQLEKSRLLSDRFSAERPKGSFSTLEIQRTEQGDSAMYLCASSVETSSDTQYFGPGTRLTVL.

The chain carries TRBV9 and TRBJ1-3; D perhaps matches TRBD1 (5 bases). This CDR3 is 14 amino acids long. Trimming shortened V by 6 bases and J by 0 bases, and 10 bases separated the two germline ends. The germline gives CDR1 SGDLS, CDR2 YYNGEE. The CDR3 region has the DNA TGTGCCAGCAACCCGGGGCGCTCTGGAAACACCATATATTTT. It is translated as CASNPGRSGNTIYF. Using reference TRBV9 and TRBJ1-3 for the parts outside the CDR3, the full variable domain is DSGVTQTPKHLITATGQRVTLRCSPRSGDLSVYWYQQSLDQGLQFLIQYYNGEERAKGNILERFSAQQFPDLHSELNLSSLELGDSALYFCASNPGRSGNTIYFGEGSWLTVV.

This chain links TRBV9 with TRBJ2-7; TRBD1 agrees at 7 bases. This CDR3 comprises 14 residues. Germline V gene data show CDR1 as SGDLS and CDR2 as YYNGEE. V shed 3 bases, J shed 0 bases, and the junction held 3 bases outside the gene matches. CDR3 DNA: TGTGCCAGCAGCGGCCGGGACAGCTCCTACGAGCAGTACTTC. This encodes CASSGRDSSYEQYF. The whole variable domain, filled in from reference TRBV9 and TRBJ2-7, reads DSGVTQTPKHLITATGQRVTLRCSPRSGDLSVYWYQQSLDQGLQFLIQYYNGEERAKGNILERFSAQQFPDLHSELNLSSLELGDSALYFCASSGRDSSYEQYFGPGTRLTVT.